These T cell receptor beta chains were read from a single sample in a study of blood T cell repertoires in COVID-19. The repertoire was sequenced with immunoSEQ multiplex PCR; TCRdb's copy has only in-frame clones and lacks some. This table holds about 110,000 clones, roughly 86% found once. Material: peripheral blood. These receptors all stem from a man aged 35 to 55 with acute or convalescent COVID-19. Each CDR3 is given with its conserved first and last residue. The D gene is left open where the match is weak. Size tells how often a clone was seen (once, few, many) or the class of an expanded clone, and some rows leave it out.

J: TRBJ1-3; V: TRBV7-8; D: TRBD1; size: .; DNA: TGTGCCAGCAGCCTAGAGACAGGGGTTGGAAACACCATATATTTT; CDR3: CASSLETGVGNTIYF
J: TRBJ2-1; V: TRBV3-1/TRBV3-2; D: .; size: .; DNA: TGTGCCAGCAGCCAAGTGGGGGGACTCGGAGAGCAGTTCTTC; CDR3: CASSQVGGLGEQFF
J: TRBJ1-5; V: TRBV7-8; D: .; size: .; DNA: TGTGCCAGCAGCTTAGTAGGCAATCAGCCCCAGCATTTT; CDR3: CASSLVGNQPQHF
J: TRBJ1-4; V: TRBV4-3; D: TRBD1; size: .; DNA: TGCGCCAGCAGCCAAAACCCAGCGACAGGGTACGAAAAACTGTTTTTT; CDR3: CASSQNPATGYEKLFF
J: TRBJ2-7; V: TRBV5-5; D: .; size: .; DNA: TGTGCCAGCAGCCAAGGGAGGGGGAACTACGAGCAGTACTTC; CDR3: CASSQGRGNYEQYF
J: TRBJ1-3; V: TRBV12-5; D: .; size: .; DNA: TGTGCTAGTGGTTTGGGACAGGTGGGAAACACCATATATTTT; CDR3: CASGLGQVGNTIYF
J: TRBJ1-1; V: TRBV4-1; D: .; size: .; DNA: TGCGCCAGCAGCCAAGAACCCGGACATCGGGAAGCTTTCTTT; CDR3: CASSQEPGHREAFF
J: TRBJ1-5; V: TRBV19; D: TRBD1; size: .; DNA: TGTGCCATTTCGGACAGGAGCGGACAGCCCCAGCATTTT; CDR3: CAISDRSGQPQHF
J: TRBJ1-1; V: TRBV19; D: TRBD1; size: .; DNA: TGTGCCAGTACCGGCCCTCGAGGGGGCGACCGAACTGAAGCTTTCTTT; CDR3: CASTGPRGGDRTEAFF
J: TRBJ1-5; V: TRBV20-1; D: .; size: once; DNA: TGCAGTGCTAGTGGGCAGGGCGATCAGCCCCAGCATTTT; CDR3: CSASGQGDQPQHF
J: TRBJ2-3; V: TRBV19; D: TRBD1; size: .; DNA: TGTGCCAGTAGTCCCCGGGACAGGGTGCTTGAGGATACGCAGTATTTT; CDR3: CASSPRDRVLEDTQYF
J: TRBJ2-7; V: TRBV9; D: .; size: .; DNA: TGTGCCAGCAGCGTTACAGTAAGCTCCTACGAGCAGTACTTC; CDR3: CASSVTVSSYEQYF
J: TRBJ1-5; V: TRBV18; D: .; size: once; DNA: TGTGCCAGCTCACTTTCCAGGGAGGCACCCCAGCATTTT; CDR3: CASSLSREAPQHF
J: TRBJ1-1; V: TRBV5-1; D: .; size: .; DNA: TGCGCCAGCAGCTTGCAACCGGGGGCCGGGGGGACTGAAGCTTTCTTT; CDR3: CASSLQPGAGGTEAFF
J: TRBJ2-2; V: TRBV5-1; D: TRBD2; size: .; DNA: TGCGCCAGCAGCTTGGCCTATGCTAGCGGGAGAGGCACCGGGGAGCTGTTTTTT; CDR3: CASSLAYASGRGTGELFF
J: TRBJ1-6; V: TRBV27; D: TRBD1; size: .; DNA: TGTGCCAGTGCAGTGACAGGGGGCGCAGGTTCACCCCTCCACTTT; CDR3: CASAVTGGAGSPLHF
J: TRBJ2-2; V: TRBV19; D: .; size: .; DNA: TGTGCCAGTAAGGGGCCAGGGACCGGGGAGCTGTTTTTT; CDR3: CASKGPGTGELFF